This T cell receptor (beta chain) was sequenced in a study of neurological immune-mediated disorders (dated by TCRdb to about 2019). For context, the study as a whole: Using UMI-based sequencing, the study compared peripheral blood TCR-beta repertoires from patients with HTLV-I-associated myelopathy (HAM/TSP), patients with multiple sclerosis, and healthy controls. The 106 TCR-beta libraries covered PBMC samples along with longitudinal samples, technical triplicates, and paired sorted CD4+ and CD8+ T-cell subsets. The cohort was made up of 60 to 75 subjects, consisting of roughly 15 HAM/TSP patients, about 34 multiple sclerosis patients and 20 healthy controls. Overall study results and their limits: The highest TCR clonal expansion was observed in HAM/TSP patients, whereas the lowest was observed in MS patients, even when compared with healthy controls. Across subjects, expanded clones never shared an identical CDR3 amino acid sequence, which suggests that the TCR-beta repertoires in every group were private.

Healthy controls were blood bank volunteers in Maryland, USA. TCR libraries for sorted subsets were made from 1 million sorted CD4+ or CD8+ T cells. PBMCs were separated from peripheral blood using Ficoll-Hypaque density gradient centrifugation and then cryopreserved in liquid nitrogen. Paired sorted CD4+ and CD8+ subsets came from healthy controls, HAM/TSP patients and MS patients. Trimmed from V: 0 bases; trimmed from J: 2 bases; junction bases lacking a gene match: 8. According to the germline V gene, CDR1 reads SGHRS and CDR2 reads YFSETQ. Counted from cysteine to phenylalanine, this CDR3 has 17 amino acids. Only the CDR3 DNA is retained, 51 bases long and in frame from the first base. In its sample, this clonotype was seen many times. What antigen it recognizes has not been identified. Per-base quality was not reported, and no clone a single base away is much larger than it. To synthesize cDNA, template-switch 5'RACE was performed with a primer carrying a 10-nucleotide random unique molecular identifier so that each TCR transcript was tagged. Every sequencing run covered 15-18 subjects and yielded more than 180 million TCR-beta sequences. The RNeasy kit was used to extract total RNA. The KAPA Real-time Library Amplification kit was used to amplify TCR-beta VDJ regions with primers for the TCR constant region and the 5'RACE anchor. Sample indexes and Illumina adaptors were added in a first PCR, after which library yield was increased in a second PCR. After Ampure bead purification, the roughly 650 bp TCR product was size-selected on a 2% E-gel SizeSelection system. Before pooling, library quality was assessed on a Bioanalyzer, concentration was determined with Qubit, and library quantification was performed with the Kapa Library Quantification kit. An Illumina HiSeq 2500 was used to sequence the libraries paired-end at 2 x 150 bp. To increase sequence diversity, about 25-30% phiX was spiked into each library pool. As for how the authors treated the data: The UMI-based MiGEC pipeline processed quality-filtered reads and removed over 85% of raw TCR sequences during error correction. IMGT germline references were used for alignment of VDJ genes, and clonotypes were defined by a unique CDR3 amino acid sequence together with V-J genes. VDJtools evaluated clonal expansion, Shannon diversity and CDR3 relatedness (CalcPairwiseDistances, ClusterSamples); CLCbio workbench built phylogenetic trees. Expanded clones were defined as having at least 8 unique UMIs, based on coefficient-of-variation modelling across technical triplicates. The raw public data were reprocessed by TCRdb itself: fastp quality trimming at Q25, MiXCR clonotype calling, in-frame beta chains only. Entries are consolidated by CDR3 protein sequence, retaining the most common genes and DNA. These V and J calls rely on TCRdb rather than the paper's analysis. A total of approximately 30,000 distinct CDR3 sequences appear in this sample, just over 4% of them only once. The top ten clones comprise 25% of the sample.

The sequence was obtained from a woman aged 40 to 49 in good health. The sample consisted of CD4+ T cells from blood. The sequence joins TRBV5-1 to TRBJ2-3; 8 bases in between match TRBD2. The bases are TGCGCCAGCAGCTTGGAGTCGGCGGGGGGACCCACAGATACGCAGTATTTT. Its coded protein is CASSLESAGGPTDTQYF.